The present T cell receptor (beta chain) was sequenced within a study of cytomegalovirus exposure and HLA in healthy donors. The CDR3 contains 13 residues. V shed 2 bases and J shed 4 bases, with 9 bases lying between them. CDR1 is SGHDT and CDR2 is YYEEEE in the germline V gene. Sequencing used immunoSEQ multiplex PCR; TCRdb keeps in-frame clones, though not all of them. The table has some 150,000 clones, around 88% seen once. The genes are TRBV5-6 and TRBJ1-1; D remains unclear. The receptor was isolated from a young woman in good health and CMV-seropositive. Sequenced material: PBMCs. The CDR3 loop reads CASSFGEGTEAFF. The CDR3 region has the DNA TGTGCCAGCAGCTTCGGTGAGGGCACTGAAGCTTTCTTT.